Sequencing of this T cell receptor beta chain was carried out in a study of PD-1 blockade in classical Hodgkin lymphoma (dated by TCRdb to 2019 to 2021). For the wider study: Nivolumab dosing was 3 mg/kg intravenously every 2 weeks, continuing until either disease progression or unacceptable toxicity. The study used CyTOF and TCR beta sequencing to define a peripheral blood immune signature of response to PD-1 blockade in classical Hodgkin lymphoma.

Interpreted using the paper, the time point label stands for: cycle 2 day 1 (C2D1) of nivolumab. Every trial patient had relapsed after autologous stem cell transplantation, and cohorts A, B and C differed in prior brentuximab vedotin exposure. The trial cohort included 55 to 60 patients with relapsed/refractory classical Hodgkin lymphoma, and each patient had a best overall response of complete response, partial response or progressive disease. In the multi-cohort phase II CheckMate 205 trial, trial patients received single-agent nivolumab. An independent review committee assessed best overall response using the 2007 International Working Group response criteria. Trial PBMCs were obtained immediately prior to nivolumab initiation (C1D1) and on therapy at cycle 2 day 1 and cycle 4 day 1. After peripheral blood was drawn into 8 mL Vacutainer Cell Preparation Tubes, PBMCs were isolated by centrifugation and then cryopreserved.

The CDR3 covers 15 residues, taking in both the cysteine and the phenylalanine. Kept here is only the CDR3 DNA, which spans 45 bases and is read in frame from base 1. Trimmed from V: 6 bases; trimmed from J: 0 bases; junction bases lacking a gene match: 4. Taken from the germline V gene, the CDR1 and CDR2 loops are KGHSH and LQKENI. Comments on this clone: The antigen it recognizes is unknown. No quality values exist for individual bases; no much larger clone is one base distant.

The Qiagen DNeasy kit was used to extract genomic DNA from unsorted PBMCs and from the negatively selected CD4+ and CD8+ fractions. TCR beta CDR3 regions were subjected to amplification by immunoSEQ multiplex PCR with primers that anneal to V and J segments. Amplification bias was minimized using a synthetic immune receptor repertoire, and residual bias was removed computationally after sequencing. The study's processing was this. Custom Python scripts were used to quantify repertoire diversity as the Shannon entropy index. The unsorted, CD4+ and CD8+ repertoires were each analyzed separately, with the exception of combined analyses, where CD4+ and CD8+ sequences were merged in silico. A clone was considered expanded if an increase in frequency of at least 2-fold after treatment relative to C1D1 was found, and a pseudocount of 0.5 was applied to clones undetected at baseline. Singleton clones were defined as clones with 0 or 1 copy at C1D1, and non-singleton clones were defined as clones with 2 or more copies. By matching protein sequences in sorted samples from the same patient, clones expanded in unsorted samples were annotated as CD4+, CD8+ or unknown. Wilcoxon tests on paired samples were used to test diversity changes from C1D1 to C4D1. TCRdb obtained this table from immuneACCESS and retained in-frame rearrangements with V and J assigned. These tables miss some clones; where compared with another copy, unresolved V genes account for less than half of the shortfall, and the remainder is unexplained. V, J and clone size reflect that table, while D and trimming were determined from the DNA. The sample data list around 99,000 clones, and roughly 76% of these were observed just once. The ten largest account for roughly 16% of the sample.

The paper as a whole reports these results and caveats: Baseline TCR diversity was reported to be lower in newly diagnosed patients than in healthy donors, and even lower in relapsed/refractory patients. Baseline diversity similar to that of newly diagnosed patients was observed in trial patients achieving complete response, whereas significantly lower diversity was observed in partial responders and progressors. The study covered only a single clinical trial cohort, and the causes of the repertoire differences, possibly disease activity or prior therapy, were still not defined. Patients starting nivolumab less than 1 year after ASCT had lower diversity and were excluded from later analyses to avoid confounding by immune reconstitution. By C4D1, a significant rise was seen in CD4+ TCR diversity but not in CD8+ TCR diversity (p=0.0027 vs p=0.16), and the rise was most apparent among complete responders (p=0.02).

Rearrangement joined TRBV18 to TRBJ1-4, with 7 central nucleotides matching TRBD1. The sequence was obtained from a human donor with classical Hodgkin lymphoma. The specimen was peripheral blood mononuclear cells (PBMCs), collected before the second cycle of nivolumab. The DNA is TGTGCCAGCTCCTTTGACAGGGCAACTAATGAAAAACTGTTTTTT. Translated, it reads CASSFDRATNEKLFF.